This T cell receptor (beta chain) was identified in a study of T cells expressing NK-cell markers. TCR beta libraries carry UMIs added by 5'RACE template switching. Reprocessing the 5' RACE reads, TCRdb reports a single entry for every CDR3 protein and omits DNA. The listing records some 450,000 distinct CDR3 sequences. The CDR3 contains 15 residues. The chain joins TRBV12-3 or TRBV12-4 to TRBJ2-1. The TCR sequence derives from a woman between 18 and 70 years old in good health. Sequenced sample: blood T cells: a sorted CD56 or NKG2C T cell subset, CD4+ or CD8+ T cells, or bulk PBMC T cells (not recorded which). The CDR3 reads CASSFITDTYNEQFF.